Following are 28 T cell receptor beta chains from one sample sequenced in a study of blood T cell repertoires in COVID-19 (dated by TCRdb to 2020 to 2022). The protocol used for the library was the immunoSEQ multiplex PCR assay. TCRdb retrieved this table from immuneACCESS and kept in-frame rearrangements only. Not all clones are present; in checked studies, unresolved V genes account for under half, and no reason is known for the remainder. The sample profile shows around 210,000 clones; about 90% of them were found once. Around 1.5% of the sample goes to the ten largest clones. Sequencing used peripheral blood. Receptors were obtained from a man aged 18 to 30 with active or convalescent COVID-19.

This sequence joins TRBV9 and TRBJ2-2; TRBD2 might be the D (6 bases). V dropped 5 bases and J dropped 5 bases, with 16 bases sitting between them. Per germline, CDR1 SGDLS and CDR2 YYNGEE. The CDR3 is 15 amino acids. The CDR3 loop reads CASRVSGGTTGELFF. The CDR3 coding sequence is TGTGCCAGCAGGGTTTCGGGCGGGACTACCGGGGAGCTGTTTTTT.

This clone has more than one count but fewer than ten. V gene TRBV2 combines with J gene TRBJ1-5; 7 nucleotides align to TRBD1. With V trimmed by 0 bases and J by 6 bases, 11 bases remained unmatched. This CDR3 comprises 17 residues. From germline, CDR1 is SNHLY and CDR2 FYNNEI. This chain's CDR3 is CASSEARQGMLSQPQHF. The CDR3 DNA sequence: TGTGCCAGCAGTGAAGCACGACAGGGAATGTTAAGTCAGCCCCAGCATTTT.

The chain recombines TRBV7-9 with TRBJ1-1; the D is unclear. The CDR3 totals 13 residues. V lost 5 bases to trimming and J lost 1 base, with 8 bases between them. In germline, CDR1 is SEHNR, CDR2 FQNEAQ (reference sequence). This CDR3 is CASSVYGNTEAFF. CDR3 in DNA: TGTGCCAGCAGCGTCTACGGGAACACTGAAGCTTTCTTT.

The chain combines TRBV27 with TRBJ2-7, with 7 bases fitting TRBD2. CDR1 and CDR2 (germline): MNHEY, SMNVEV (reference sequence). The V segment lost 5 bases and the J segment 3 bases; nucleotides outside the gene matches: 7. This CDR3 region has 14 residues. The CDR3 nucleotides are TGTGCCAGCAGTGTCGGGAGGACCCTCTACGAGCAGTACTTC. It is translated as CASSVGRTLYEQYF.

The CDR3 protein is CASSTQGTSGNTIYF. The CDR3 DNA sequence: TGTGCCAGCAGTACCCAGGGGACCTCTGGAAACACCATATATTTT. The chain recombines TRBV6-6 with TRBJ1-3; TRBD1 is a possible D gene (6 bases). Trimming left V 5 bases short and J 0 bases short, with 11 bases between. Germline lookup yields CDR1 MNHNY and CDR2 SVGAGI (reference sequence). CDR3 length: 15 amino acids.

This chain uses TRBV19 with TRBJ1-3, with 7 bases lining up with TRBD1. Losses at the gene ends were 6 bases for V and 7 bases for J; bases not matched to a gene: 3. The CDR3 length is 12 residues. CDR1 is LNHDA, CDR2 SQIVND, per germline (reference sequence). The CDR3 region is CASSGQANTIYF. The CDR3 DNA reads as TGTGCCAGTAGCGGACAGGCGAACACCATATATTTT.

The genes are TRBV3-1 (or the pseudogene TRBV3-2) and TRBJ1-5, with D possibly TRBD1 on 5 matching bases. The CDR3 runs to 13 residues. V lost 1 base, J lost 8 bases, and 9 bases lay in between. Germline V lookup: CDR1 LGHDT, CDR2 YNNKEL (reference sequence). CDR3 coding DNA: TGTGCCAGCAGCCAAGGACGGGGGAAGCCCCAGCATTTT. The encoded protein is CASSQGRGKPQHF.

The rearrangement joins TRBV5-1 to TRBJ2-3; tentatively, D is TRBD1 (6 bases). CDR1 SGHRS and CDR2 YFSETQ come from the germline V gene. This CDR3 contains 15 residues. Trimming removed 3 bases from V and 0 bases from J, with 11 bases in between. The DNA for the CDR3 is TGCGCCAGCAGCTCGAGACAGGCGAGCACAGATACGCAGTATTTT. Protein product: CASSSRQASTDTQYF.

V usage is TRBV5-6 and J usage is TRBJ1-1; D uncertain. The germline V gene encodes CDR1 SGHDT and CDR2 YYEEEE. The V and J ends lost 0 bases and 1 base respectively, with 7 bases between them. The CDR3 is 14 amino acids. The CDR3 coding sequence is TGTGCCAGCAGCTTGGGCGCCGAGAACACTGAAGCTTTCTTT. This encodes CASSLGAENTEAFF. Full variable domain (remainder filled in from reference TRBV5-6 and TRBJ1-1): DAGVTQSPTHLIKTRGQQVTLRCSPKSGHDTVSWYQQALGQGPQFIFQYYEEEERQRGNFPDRFSGHQFPNYSSELNVNALLLGDSALYLCASSLGAENTEAFFGQGTRLTVV.

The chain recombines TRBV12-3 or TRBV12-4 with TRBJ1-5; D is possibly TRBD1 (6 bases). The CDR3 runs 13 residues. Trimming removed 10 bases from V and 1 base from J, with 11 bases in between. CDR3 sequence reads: CATRRGSNQPQHF. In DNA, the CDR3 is TGTGCCACGAGAAGGGGGAGCAATCAGCCCCAGCATTTT.

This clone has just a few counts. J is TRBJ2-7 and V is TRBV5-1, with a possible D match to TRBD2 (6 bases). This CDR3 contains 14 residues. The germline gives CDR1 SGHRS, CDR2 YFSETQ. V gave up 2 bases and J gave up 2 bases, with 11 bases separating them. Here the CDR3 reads CASSFETRTYEQYF. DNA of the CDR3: TGCGCCAGCAGCTTCGAGACTAGAACCTACGAGCAGTACTTC.

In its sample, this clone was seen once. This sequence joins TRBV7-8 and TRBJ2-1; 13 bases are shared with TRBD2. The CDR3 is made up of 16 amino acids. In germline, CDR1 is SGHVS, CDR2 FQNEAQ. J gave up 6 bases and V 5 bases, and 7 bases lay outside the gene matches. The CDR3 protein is CASSPSRLAGGNEQFF. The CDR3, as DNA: TGTGCCAGCAGCCCCAGCCGACTAGCGGGAGGCAATGAGCAGTTCTTC.

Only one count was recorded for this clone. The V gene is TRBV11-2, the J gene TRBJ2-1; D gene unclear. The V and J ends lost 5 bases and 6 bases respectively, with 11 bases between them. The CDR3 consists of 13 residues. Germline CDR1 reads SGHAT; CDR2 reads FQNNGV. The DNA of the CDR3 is TGTGCCAGCAGCATTACCTTCGGCAATGAGCAGTTCTTC. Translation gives CASSITFGNEQFF. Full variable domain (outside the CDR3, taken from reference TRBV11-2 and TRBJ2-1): EAGVAQSPRYKIIEKRQSVAFWCNPISGHATLYWYQQILGQGPKLLIQFQNNGVVDDSQLPKDRFSAERLKGVDSTLKIQPAKLEDSAVYLCASSITFGNEQFFGPGTRLTVL.

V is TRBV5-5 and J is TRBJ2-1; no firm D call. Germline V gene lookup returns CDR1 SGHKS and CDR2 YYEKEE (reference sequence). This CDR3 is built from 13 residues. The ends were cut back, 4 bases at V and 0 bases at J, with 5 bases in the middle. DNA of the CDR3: TGTGCCAGCAGCCCGGGCTCCTACAATGAGCAGTTCTTC. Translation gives CASSPGSYNEQFF.

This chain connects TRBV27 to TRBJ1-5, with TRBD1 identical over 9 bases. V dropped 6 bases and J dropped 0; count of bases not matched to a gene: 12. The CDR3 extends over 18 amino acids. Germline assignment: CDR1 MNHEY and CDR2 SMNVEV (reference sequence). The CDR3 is CASSPVGTGIYSNQPQHF. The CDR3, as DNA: TGTGCCAGCAGCCCAGTAGGGACAGGGATCTATAGCAATCAGCCCCAGCATTTT.

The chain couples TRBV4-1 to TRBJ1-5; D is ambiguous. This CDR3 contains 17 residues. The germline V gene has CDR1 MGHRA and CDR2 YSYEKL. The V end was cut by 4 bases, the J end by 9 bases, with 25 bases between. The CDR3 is CASSLSEGFAGSGPQHF. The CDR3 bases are TGCGCCAGCAGCCTCTCTGAGGGCTTCGCGGGGTCAGGGCCCCAGCATTTT.

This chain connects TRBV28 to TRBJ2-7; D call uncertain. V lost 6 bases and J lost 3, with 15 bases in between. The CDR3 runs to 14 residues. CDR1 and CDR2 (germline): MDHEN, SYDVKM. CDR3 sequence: CASSPPHRNYEQYF. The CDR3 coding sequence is TGTGCCAGCAGCCCTCCCCACAGAAACTACGAGCAGTACTTC.

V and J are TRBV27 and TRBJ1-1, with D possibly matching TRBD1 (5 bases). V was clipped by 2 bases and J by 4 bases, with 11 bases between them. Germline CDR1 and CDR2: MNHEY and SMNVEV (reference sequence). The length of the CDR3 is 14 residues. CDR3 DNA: TGTGCCAGCAGTTTAGGGGGGGGAGGCACTGAAGCTTTCTTT. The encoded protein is CASSLGGGGTEAFF.

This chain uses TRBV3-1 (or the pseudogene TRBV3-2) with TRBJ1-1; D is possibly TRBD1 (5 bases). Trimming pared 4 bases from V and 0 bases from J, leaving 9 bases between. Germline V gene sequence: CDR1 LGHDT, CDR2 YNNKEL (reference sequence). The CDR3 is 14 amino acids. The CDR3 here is CASSPPGMNTEAFF. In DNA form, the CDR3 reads TGTGCCAGCAGCCCCCCAGGGATGAACACTGAAGCTTTCTTT.

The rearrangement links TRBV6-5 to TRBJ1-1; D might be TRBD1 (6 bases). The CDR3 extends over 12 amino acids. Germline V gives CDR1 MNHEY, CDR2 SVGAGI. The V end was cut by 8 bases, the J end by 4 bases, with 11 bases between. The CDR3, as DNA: TGTGCCAGCCTCGTAGGGGGCACTGAAGCTTTCTTT. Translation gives CASLVGGTEAFF.

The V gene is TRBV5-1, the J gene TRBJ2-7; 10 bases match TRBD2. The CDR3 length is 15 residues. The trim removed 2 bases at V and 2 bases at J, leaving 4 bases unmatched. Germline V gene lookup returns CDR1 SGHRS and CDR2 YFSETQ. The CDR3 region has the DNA TGCGCCAGCAGCTTAAGCGGGGGGGCGCCCTACGAGCAGTACTTC. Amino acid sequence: CASSLSGGAPYEQYF. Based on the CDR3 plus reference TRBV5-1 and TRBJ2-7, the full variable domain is KAGVTQTPRYLIKTRGQQVTLSCSPISGHRSVSWYQQTPGQGLQFLFEYFSETQRNKGNFPGRFSGRQFSNSRSEMNVSTLELGDSALYLCASSLSGGAPYEQYFGPGTRLTVT.

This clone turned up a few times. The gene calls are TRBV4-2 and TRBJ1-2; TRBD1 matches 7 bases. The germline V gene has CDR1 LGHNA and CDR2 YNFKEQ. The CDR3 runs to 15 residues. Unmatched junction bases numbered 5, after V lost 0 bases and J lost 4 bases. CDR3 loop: CASSQDLQGSYGYTF. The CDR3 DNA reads TGTGCCAGCAGCCAAGACCTACAGGGGAGCTATGGCTACACCTTC.

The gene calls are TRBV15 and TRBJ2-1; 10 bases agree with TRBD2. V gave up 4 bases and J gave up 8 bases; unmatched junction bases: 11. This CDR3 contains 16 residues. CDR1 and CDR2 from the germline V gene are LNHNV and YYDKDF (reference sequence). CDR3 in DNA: TGTGCCACCAGCACCCGGACTAGCGGCCCTAGGGATGAGCAGTTCTTC. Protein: CATSTRTSGPRDEQFF.

Written as DNA, the CDR3 is TGTGCCAGCAGTTACGAGGGGGCTGGAACTGAAGCTTTCTTT. This codes for CASSYEGAGTEAFF. This chain joins TRBV6-5 and TRBJ1-1, with 7 bases that match TRBD1. The CDR3 has 14 amino acids. The V gene's germline CDR1 is MNHEY and CDR2 SVGAGI. The V segment lost 2 bases and the J segment 5 bases; nucleotides outside the gene matches: 5.

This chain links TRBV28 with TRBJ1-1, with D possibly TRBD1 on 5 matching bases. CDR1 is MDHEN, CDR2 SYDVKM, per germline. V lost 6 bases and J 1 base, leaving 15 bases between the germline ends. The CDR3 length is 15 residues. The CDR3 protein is CASSPQATPNTEAFF. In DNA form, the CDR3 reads TGTGCCAGCAGCCCACAGGCGACGCCGAACACTGAAGCTTTCTTT.

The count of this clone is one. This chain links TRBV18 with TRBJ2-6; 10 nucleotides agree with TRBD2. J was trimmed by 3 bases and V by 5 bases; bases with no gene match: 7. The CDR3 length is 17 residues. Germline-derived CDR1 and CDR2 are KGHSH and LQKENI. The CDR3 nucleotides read TGTGCCAGCTCATACGGGCTAGCGGGAGTTGGGGCCAACGTCCTGACTTTC. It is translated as CASSYGLAGVGANVLTF.

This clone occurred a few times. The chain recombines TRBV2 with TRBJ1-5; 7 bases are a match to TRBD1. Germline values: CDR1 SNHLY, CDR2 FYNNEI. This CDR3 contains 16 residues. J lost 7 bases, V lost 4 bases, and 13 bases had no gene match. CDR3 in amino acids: CASSASRGQDSQPQHF. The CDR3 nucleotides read TGTGCCAGCAGTGCCTCAAGGGGGCAGGATAGCCAGCCCCAGCATTTT.

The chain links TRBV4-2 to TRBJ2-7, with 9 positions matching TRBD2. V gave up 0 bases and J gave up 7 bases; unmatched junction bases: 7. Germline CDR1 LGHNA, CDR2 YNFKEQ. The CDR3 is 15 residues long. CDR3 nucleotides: TGTGCCAGCAGCCAAGATCCCCTGCGGGGGGGTGAGCAGTACTTC. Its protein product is CASSQDPLRGGEQYF.